Below, 11 T cell receptor beta chains from the same sample are listed, as sequenced in a study of control samples from healthy donors and cancer patients. Method: immunoSEQ multiplex PCR; TCRdb's copy keeps in-frame clones and lacks some. This table has 130,000 or so clones, under 90% appearing once. Specimen: PBMCs. These receptors all come from a man aged 45 to 65 with head and neck cancer.

This chain joins TRBV10-1 and TRBJ2-3; TRBD2 is a possible D gene (5 bases). This CDR3 has 12 residues. Germline-derived CDR1 and CDR2 are WNHNN and SYGVQD (reference sequence). The V and J ends lost 9 bases and 10 bases respectively, with 17 bases between them. The CDR3 reads CARRGPTWAQYF. The CDR3 DNA reads as TGCGCCAGACGAGGGCCTACCTGGGCGCAGTATTTT.

This clone was detected once. The chain joins TRBV5-6 to TRBJ2-5; D is possibly TRBD1 (6 bases). Trimming took off 0 bases at V and 2 bases at J, with 14 bases between the two ends. The CDR3 consists of 16 residues. Germline V gene sequence: CDR1 SGHDT, CDR2 YYEEEE. This CDR3 reads CASSLDWPGAQETQYF. The CDR3 DNA sequence: TGTGCCAGCAGCTTGGATTGGCCAGGGGCTCAAGAGACCCAGTACTTC.

The chain uses TRBV6-2 or TRBV6-3 and TRBJ2-7; D uncertain. The CDR3 covers 12 residues. Germline V gene sequence: CDR1 MNHEY, CDR2 SVGEGT. V was clipped by 5 bases and J by 1 base, with 6 bases between them. The CDR3 region has the DNA TGTGCCAGCAGTAAACGTTCCTACGAGCAGTACTTC. Translation: CASSKRSYEQYF.

The chain recombines TRBV27 with TRBJ2-1; D ambiguous. This CDR3 contains 13 residues. The V gene lost 3 bases and the J gene lost 4 bases, with 7 bases spanning the gap. Germline V gives CDR1 MNHEY, CDR2 SMNVEV (reference sequence). The CDR3, as DNA: TGTGCCAGCAGTTTTAAAGAATACAATGAGCAGTTCTTC. Protein: CASSFKEYNEQFF.

The gene calls are TRBV3-1 (or the pseudogene TRBV3-2) and TRBJ2-1, with D maybe TRBD2 (6 bases). The CDR3 has 16 residues. Germline V CDR1 and CDR2: LGHDT, YNNKEL (reference sequence). V was pared by 8 bases and J by 6 bases, with 23 bases between. The CDR3 DNA reads TGTGCCAGCGTATCTCATGCGGGACCTAATCCCAATGAGCAGTTCTTC. Translating it yields CASVSHAGPNPNEQFF.

The CDR3 DNA follows: TGTGCCAGGGACAGGGGCCAACGATATGAAAAACTGTTTTTT. Translation: CARDRGQRYEKLFF. The chain employs TRBV6-5 and TRBJ1-4, with 9 bases aligning to TRBD1. There are 14 residues in the CDR3. V dropped 9 bases and J dropped 6; count of bases not matched to a gene: 8. Germline assignment: CDR1 MNHEY and CDR2 SVGAGI.

The chain has TRBV5-6 and TRBJ2-3, with D unresolved. Germline V CDR1 and CDR2: SGHDT, YYEEEE. Between the trimmed V and J ends, which lost 4 bases and 6 bases, there was a span of 9 bases. The CDR3 covers 12 residues. The CDR3 DNA follows: TGTGCCAGCAGCCGGTTAAGGGATACGCAGTATTTT. Amino acid sequence: CASSRLRDTQYF.

The J gene is TRBJ1-6, the V gene TRBV28; no firm D call. Germline assignment: CDR1 MDHEN and CDR2 SYDVKM. The CDR3 is made up of 18 amino acids. V lost 3 bases and J lost 0, with 15 bases in between. The CDR3 nucleotides read TGTGCCAGCAGTTTCCCCCGGACGGCGAGCTCCTATAATTCACCCCTCCACTTT. Protein product: CASSFPRTASSYNSPLHF.

The CDR3 is CASSFGRIAGGADTQYF. CDR3 coding DNA: TGTGCCAGCAGCTTCGGCCGGATAGCGGGGGGCGCAGATACGCAGTATTTT. The chain employs TRBV7-7 and TRBJ2-3, with 10 bases fitting TRBD2. The germline CDR1 and CDR2 sequences are SSHAT and FNYEAQ (reference sequence). With 3 bases clipped from V and 4 bases from J, the junction kept 10 bases outside the gene matches. This CDR3 comprises 17 residues.

This clone came up once. The chain is built from TRBV19 and TRBJ1-2; D is possibly TRBD1 (5 bases). V was cut by 6 bases and J by 4 bases, with 9 bases left in between. The germline CDR1 and CDR2 sequences are LNHDA and SQIVND (reference sequence). The length of the CDR3 is 12 residues. The CDR3 loop reads CASRSGGYGYTF. The CDR3 DNA reads TGTGCCAGTAGGTCCGGGGGCTATGGCTACACCTTC. The whole variable domain, filled in from reference TRBV19 and TRBJ1-2, reads DGGITQSPKYLFRKEGQNVTLSCEQNLNHDAMYWYRQDPGQGLRLIYYSQIVNDFQKGDIAEGYSVSREKKESFPLTVTSAQKNPTAFYLCASRSGGYGYTFGSGTRLTVV.

This clone was seen just once. The chain links TRBV5-8 to TRBJ2-5; no firm D call. Germline V gene sequence: CDR1 SGHTS, CDR2 YDEGEE. Trimming shortened V by 3 bases and J by 5 bases, and 5 bases separated the two germline ends. CDR3 length equals 11 residues. CDR3 in amino acids: CASSSRETQYF. In DNA form, the CDR3 reads TGTGCCAGCAGCTCCCGGGAGACCCAGTACTTC.